This record concerns one TCR beta chain sequence. What it recognizes is unknown. The data stem from a study of blood T cells in healthy people across ages. Regarding the study as a whole: It was not possible, with unsorted PBMCs, to conclusively compare naive and antigen-experienced cells. With age, beta diversity per million T cells declined roughly linearly, significantly by over 35. In long-lived donors, naive CD4+ cell counts and diversity exceeded those of aged donors.

A sample-barcoded 5' primer and a J-beta primer mix were used in a second PCR of roughly 6 to 11 cycles. TCRdb re-derived calls from the 5' RACE reads in MiXCR, one entry per CDR3 protein. Among around 1.7 million distinct CDR3 sequences listed, 28% were seen once. This TCR was sampled from a woman aged 25 to 39 in good health. Sequenced input: blood.

The CDR3 bases are TGCAGCGTTGAAGTACAGGGTCGGGTGGAGACCCAGTACTTC. Residues: CSVEVQGRVETQYF. V usage is TRBV29-1 and J usage is TRBJ2-7; D possibly corresponds to TRBD1 (6 bases). The last part of the DNA fits TRBJ2-5 better; the J call may be wrong. This CDR3 region has 14 residues. In germline, CDR1 is SQVTM, CDR2 ANQGSEA.